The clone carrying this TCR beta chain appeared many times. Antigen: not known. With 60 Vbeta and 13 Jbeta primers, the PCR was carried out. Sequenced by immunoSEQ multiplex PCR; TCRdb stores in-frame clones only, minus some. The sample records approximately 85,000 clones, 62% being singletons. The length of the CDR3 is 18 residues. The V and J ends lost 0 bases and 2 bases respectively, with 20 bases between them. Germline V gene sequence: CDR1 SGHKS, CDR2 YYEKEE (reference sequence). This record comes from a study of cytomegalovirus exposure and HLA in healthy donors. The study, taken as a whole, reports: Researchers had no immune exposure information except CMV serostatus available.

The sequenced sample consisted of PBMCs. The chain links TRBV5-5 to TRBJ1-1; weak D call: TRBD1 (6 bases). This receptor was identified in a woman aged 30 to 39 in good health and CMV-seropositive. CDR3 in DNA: TGTGCCAGCAGCTTGGAGGGGGACAACTTTGAGGTCAACACTGAAGCTTTCTTT. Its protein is CASSLEGDNFEVNTEAFF.